This T cell receptor beta chain was observed in a study of blood T cell repertoires in COVID-19. Study overall: Some COVID-19 samples were acute and others convalescent; all came from the United States, Italy and Spain.

In the authors' methods: Researchers report that nucleated cell counts were estimated from reference gene primer amplification. Assay: immunoSEQ multiplex PCR; the TCRdb copy retains only in-frame clones and omits some. V and J calls plus clone size are reproduced from that table; the DNA served to infer D and trimming. The sample has approximately 210,000 clones, about 85% seen once. There are 14 residues in the CDR3. The V gene end was trimmed by 8 bases and the J gene end by 1 base; junction bases not matched to a gene: 6. Germline V gene data show CDR1 as LNHDA and CDR2 as SQIVND (reference sequence).

The TCR sequence derives from a human donor in a cohort sampled during active COVID-19. The chain has TRBV19 and TRBJ2-7; 9 bases match TRBD1. Sequencing was carried out using peripheral blood. CDR3 in DNA: TGTGCCAGTGGTACCGGGACAGGGTCCTACGAGCAGTACTTC. It translates to CASGTGTGSYEQYF. The full variable domain, in which reference TRBV19 and TRBJ2-7 provide the parts outside the CDR3, is DGGITQSPKYLFRKEGQNVTLSCEQNLNHDAMYWYRQDPGQGLRLIYYSQIVNDFQKGDIAEGYSVSREKKESFPLTVTSAQKNPTAFYLCASGTGTGSYEQYFGPGTRLTVT.